Below, 5 T cell receptor beta chains from the same sample are listed, as sequenced in a study of regulatory T cells listed by TCRdb under 2018. General findings and caveats noted by the study authors: Conventional CD4+ T cells from CD3G-deficient patients were enriched for hydrophobic residues at CDR3 positions 6 and 7, suggesting more self-reactive specificities.

Their target antigens are unknown. The library was made by the immunoSEQ multiplex PCR assay. The multiplex PCR used 52 forward TRBV primers and 13 reverse TRBJ primers, with assay-based and computational corrections for amplification bias. What TCRdb holds here is the immuneACCESS table cut down to in-frame rearrangements. Part of the clones is not present; checked against another copy, under half of the missing clones reflect an unresolved V gene, and the others are unexplained. The sample records fewer than 20,000 clones, approximately 82% of which are singletons. Around 8.6% of the sample comes from the top ten. Sequenced material: conventional CD4+ T cells sorted from blood. These receptors originate from a person aged 25 to 39 with CD3G deficiency.

This clone has only one observation. The chain carries TRBV5-1 and TRBJ1-2, with D possibly matching TRBD1 (6 bases). V lost 0 bases and J lost 4, with 10 bases in between. CDR3 length: 14 residues. The germline V gene encodes CDR1 SGHRS and CDR2 YFSETQ. DNA of the CDR3: TGCGCCAGCAGCTTGGAGGGACAAGTCTATGGCTACACCTTC. Translating gives CASSLEGQVYGYTF.

The rearrangement uses TRBV20-1 and TRBJ2-5, with D perhaps given as TRBD1 or TRBD2 (5 bases each). V lost 5 bases and J 5 bases, leaving 9 bases between the germline ends. The length of the CDR3 is 11 residues. Germline CDR1 and CDR2: DFQATT and SNEGSKA (reference sequence). The CDR3 region is CSAGREETQYF. The CDR3 nucleotides are TGCAGTGCTGGCAGGGAGGAGACCCAGTACTTC.

The rearrangement uses TRBV5-1 and TRBJ2-6; no reliable D call. This CDR3 comprises 15 residues. The V end was cut by 0 bases, the J end by 0 bases, with 4 bases between. Germline V gene data show CDR1 as SGHRS and CDR2 as YFSETQ. The chain's CDR3 is CASSLEGSGANVLTF. The CDR3 DNA follows: TGCGCCAGCAGCTTGGAGGGCTCTGGGGCCAACGTCCTGACTTTC. Supplemented by reference TRBV5-1 and TRBJ2-6, the full variable domain reads KAGVTQTPRYLIKTRGQQVTLSCSPISGHRSVSWYQQTPGQGLQFLFEYFSETQRNKGNFPGRFSGRQFSNSRSEMNVSTLELGDSALYLCASSLEGSGANVLTFGAGSRLTVL.

V gene TRBV10-3 combines with J gene TRBJ2-2; D might be TRBD1 (6 bases). The CDR3 has 13 residues. The germline CDR1 and CDR2 sequences are ENHRY and SYGVKD. V lost 10 bases, J lost 5 bases, and 14 bases lay in between. The CDR3, as DNA: TGTGCCACCTCTTCCCAGGGGACCGGGGAGCTGTTTTTT. It specifies CATSSQGTGELFF.

The chain couples TRBV20-1 to TRBJ2-1; D is unclear. The CDR3 sequence is 11 residues long. Between the trimmed V and J ends, which lost 3 bases and 12 bases, there was a span of 12 bases. The germline V gene encodes CDR1 DFQATT and CDR2 SNEGSKA (reference sequence). CDR3: CSASSYTMQFF. The CDR3 DNA reads TGCAGTGCTAGTTCCTACACGATGCAGTTCTTC.